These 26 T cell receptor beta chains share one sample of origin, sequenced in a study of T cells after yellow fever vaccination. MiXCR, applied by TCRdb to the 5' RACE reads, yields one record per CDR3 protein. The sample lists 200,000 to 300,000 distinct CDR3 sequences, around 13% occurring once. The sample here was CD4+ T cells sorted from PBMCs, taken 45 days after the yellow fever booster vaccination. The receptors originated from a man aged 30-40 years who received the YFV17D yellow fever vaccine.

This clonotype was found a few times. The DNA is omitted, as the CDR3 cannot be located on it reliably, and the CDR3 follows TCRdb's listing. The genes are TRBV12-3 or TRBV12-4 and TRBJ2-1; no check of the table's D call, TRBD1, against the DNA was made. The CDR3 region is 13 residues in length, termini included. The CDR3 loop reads CASSSSDSTEQFF.

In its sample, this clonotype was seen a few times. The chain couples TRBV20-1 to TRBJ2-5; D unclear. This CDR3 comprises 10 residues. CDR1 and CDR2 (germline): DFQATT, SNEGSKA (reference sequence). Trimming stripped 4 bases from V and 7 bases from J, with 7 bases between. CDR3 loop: CSATKVTQYF. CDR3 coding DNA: TGCAGTGCTACAAAGGTGACCCAGTACTTC.

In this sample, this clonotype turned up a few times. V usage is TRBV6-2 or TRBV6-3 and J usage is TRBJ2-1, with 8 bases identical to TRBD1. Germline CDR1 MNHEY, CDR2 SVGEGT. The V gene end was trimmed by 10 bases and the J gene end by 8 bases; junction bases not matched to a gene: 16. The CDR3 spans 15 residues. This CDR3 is CATKGRTGLSDEQFF. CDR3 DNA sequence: TGTGCCACCAAAGGCAGGACAGGGTTGTCGGATGAGCAGTTCTTC.

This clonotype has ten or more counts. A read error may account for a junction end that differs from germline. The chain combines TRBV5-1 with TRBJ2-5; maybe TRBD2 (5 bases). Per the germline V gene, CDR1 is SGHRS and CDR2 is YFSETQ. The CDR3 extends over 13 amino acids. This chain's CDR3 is CASSLVGEETQYF. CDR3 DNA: TGTGCCAGCAGCCTCGTCGGGGAAGAGACCCAGTACTTC. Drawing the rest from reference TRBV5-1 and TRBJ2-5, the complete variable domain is KAGVTQTPRYLIKTRGQQVTLSCSPISGHRSVSWYQQTPGQGLQFLFEYFSETQRNKGNFPGRFSGRQFSNSRSEMNVSTLELGDSALYLCASSLVGEETQYFGPGTRLLVL.

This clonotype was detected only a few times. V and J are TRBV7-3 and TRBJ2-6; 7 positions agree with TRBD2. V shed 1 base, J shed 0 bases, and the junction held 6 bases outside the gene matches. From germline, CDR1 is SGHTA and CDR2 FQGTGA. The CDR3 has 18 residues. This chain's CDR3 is CASSLRGGRSSGANVLTF. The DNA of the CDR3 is TGTGCCAGCAGCTTAAGGGGGGGACGAAGCTCTGGGGCCAACGTCCTGACTTTC.

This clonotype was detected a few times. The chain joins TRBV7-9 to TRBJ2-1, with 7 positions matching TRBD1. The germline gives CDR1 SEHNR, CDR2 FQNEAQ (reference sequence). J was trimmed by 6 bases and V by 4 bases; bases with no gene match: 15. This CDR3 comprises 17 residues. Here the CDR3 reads CASSSSLRQGLSNEQFF. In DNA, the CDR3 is TGTGCCAGCAGCTCCTCCCTGCGACAGGGTCTTAGCAATGAGCAGTTCTTC.

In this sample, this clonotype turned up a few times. CDR3 nucleotide sequence: TGCGCCAGCCGGGCGGGGCCTGGGGCCAACGTCCTGACTTTC. The encoded protein is CASRAGPGANVLTF. This rearrangement joins TRBV5-1 to TRBJ2-6; tentatively, D is TRBD2 (6 bases). V dropped 7 bases and J dropped 2 bases, with 10 bases sitting between them. Germline CDR1 SGHRS, CDR2 YFSETQ. CDR3 length equals 14 residues.

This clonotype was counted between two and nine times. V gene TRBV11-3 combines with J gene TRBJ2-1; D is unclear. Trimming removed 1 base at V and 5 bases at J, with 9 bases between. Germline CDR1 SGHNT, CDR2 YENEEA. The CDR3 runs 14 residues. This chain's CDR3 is CASSLGATNNEQFF. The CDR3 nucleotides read TGTGCCAGCAGCTTAGGTGCCACAAACAATGAGCAGTTCTTC.

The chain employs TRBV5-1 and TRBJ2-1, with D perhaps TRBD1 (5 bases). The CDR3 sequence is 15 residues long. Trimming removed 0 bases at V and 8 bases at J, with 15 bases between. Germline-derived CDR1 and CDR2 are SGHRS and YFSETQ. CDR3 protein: CASSLGAGQGYEQFF. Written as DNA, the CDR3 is TGCGCCAGCAGCTTGGGTGCCGGCCAGGGCTATGAGCAGTTCTTC.

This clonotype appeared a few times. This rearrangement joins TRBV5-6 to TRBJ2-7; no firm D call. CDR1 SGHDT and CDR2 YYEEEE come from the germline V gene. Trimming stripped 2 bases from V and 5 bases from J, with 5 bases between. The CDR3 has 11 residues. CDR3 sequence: CASSFGDEQYF. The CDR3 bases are TGTGCCAGCAGCTTTGGGGACGAGCAGTACTTC. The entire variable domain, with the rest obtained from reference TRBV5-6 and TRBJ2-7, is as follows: DAGVTQSPTHLIKTRGQQVTLRCSPKSGHDTVSWYQQALGQGPQFIFQYYEEEERQRGNFPDRFSGHQFPNYSSELNVNALLLGDSALYLCASSFGDEQYFGPGTRLTVT.

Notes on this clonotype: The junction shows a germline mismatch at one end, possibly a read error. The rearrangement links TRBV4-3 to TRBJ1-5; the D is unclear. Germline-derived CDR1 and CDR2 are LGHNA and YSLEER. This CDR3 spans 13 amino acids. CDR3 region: CASSHGENQPQHF. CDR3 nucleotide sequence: TGCGCCAGCAGCCATGGAGAAAATCAGCCACAGCATTTT.

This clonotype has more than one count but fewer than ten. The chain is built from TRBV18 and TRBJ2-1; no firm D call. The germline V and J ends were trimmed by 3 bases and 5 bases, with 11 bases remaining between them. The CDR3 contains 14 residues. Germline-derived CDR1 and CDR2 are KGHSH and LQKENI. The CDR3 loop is CASSPSPRDNEQFF. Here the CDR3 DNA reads TGTGCCAGCTCACCTTCCCCTCGCGACAATGAGCAGTTCTTC.

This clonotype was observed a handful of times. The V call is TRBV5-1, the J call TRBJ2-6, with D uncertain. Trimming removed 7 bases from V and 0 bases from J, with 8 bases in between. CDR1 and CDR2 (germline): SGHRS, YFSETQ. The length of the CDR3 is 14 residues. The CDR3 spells CASSDRSGANVLTF. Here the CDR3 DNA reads TGCGCCAGCTCAGACCGCTCTGGGGCCAACGTCCTGACTTTC.

The CDR3 region is CASSVDGQSWDEQYF. CDR3 in DNA: TGTGCCAGCAGCGTAGATGGACAGAGTTGGGACGAGCAGTACTTC. The V gene is TRBV9, the J gene TRBJ2-7; possible D gene TRBD1, 6 bases. CDR1 SGDLS and CDR2 YYNGEE come from the germline V gene. The CDR3 sequence is 15 residues long. The V end was cut by 0 bases, the J end by 5 bases, with 15 bases between.

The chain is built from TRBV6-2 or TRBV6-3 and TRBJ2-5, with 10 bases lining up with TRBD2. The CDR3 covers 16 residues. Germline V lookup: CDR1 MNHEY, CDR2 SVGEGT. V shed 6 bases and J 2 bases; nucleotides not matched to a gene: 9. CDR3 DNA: TGTGCCAGCAGCCTCTTAGCGGGAGGTGGGCAAGAGACCCAGTACTTC. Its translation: CASSLLAGGGQETQYF.

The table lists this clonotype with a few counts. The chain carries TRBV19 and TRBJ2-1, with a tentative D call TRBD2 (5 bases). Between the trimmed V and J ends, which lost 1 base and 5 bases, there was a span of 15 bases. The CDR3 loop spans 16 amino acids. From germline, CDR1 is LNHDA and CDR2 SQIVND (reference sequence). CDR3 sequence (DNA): TGTGCCAGTAGTATAGGGTCCAGCGGCCCCCACAATGAGCAGTTCTTC. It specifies CASSIGSSGPHNEQFF.

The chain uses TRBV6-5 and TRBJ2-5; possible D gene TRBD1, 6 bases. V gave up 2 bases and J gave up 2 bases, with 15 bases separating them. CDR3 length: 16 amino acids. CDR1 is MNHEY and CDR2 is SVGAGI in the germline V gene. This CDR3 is CASSYQHSGVQETQYF. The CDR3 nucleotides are TGTGCCAGCAGTTACCAGCACTCAGGGGTTCAAGAGACCCAGTACTTC.

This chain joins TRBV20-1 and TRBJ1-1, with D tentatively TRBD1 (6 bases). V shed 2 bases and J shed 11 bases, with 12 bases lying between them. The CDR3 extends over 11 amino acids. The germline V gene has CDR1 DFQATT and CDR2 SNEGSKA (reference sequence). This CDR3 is CSARRDIGAFF. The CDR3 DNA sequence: TGCAGTGCTAGAAGGGACATAGGGGCTTTCTTT.

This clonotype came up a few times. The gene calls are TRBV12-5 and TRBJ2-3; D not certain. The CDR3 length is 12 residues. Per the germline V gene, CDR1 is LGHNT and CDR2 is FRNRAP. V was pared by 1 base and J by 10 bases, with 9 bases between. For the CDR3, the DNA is TGTGCTAGTGGTTTGGAGTTATTTGCGCAGTATTTT. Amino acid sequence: CASGLELFAQYF. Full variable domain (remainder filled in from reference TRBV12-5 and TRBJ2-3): DARVTQTPRHKVTEMGQEVTMRCQPILGHNTVFWYRQTMMQGLELLAYFRNRAPLDDSGMPKDRFSAEMPDATLATLKIQPSEPRDSAVYFCASGLELFAQYFGPGTRLTVL.

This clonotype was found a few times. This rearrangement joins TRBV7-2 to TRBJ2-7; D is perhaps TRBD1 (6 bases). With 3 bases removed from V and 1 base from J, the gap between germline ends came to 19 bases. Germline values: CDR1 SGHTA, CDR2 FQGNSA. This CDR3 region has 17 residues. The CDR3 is CASSFHGSRGRSYEQYF. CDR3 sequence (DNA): TGTGCCAGCAGCTTCCACGGGTCCAGGGGCAGATCCTACGAGCAGTACTTC.

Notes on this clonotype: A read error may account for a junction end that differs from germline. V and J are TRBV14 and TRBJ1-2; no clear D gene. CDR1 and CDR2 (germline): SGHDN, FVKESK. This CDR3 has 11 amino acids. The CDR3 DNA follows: TGTGGCAGCAGCCAAGGTGGGGGCTACACCTTC. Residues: CGSSQGGGYTF.

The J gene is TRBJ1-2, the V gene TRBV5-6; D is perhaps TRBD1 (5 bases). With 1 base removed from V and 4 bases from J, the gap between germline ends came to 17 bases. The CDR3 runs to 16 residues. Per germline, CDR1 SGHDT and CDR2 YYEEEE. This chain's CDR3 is CASSLIQASSLYGYTF. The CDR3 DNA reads TGTGCCAGCAGCTTGATACAGGCGTCATCCCTCTATGGCTACACCTTC.

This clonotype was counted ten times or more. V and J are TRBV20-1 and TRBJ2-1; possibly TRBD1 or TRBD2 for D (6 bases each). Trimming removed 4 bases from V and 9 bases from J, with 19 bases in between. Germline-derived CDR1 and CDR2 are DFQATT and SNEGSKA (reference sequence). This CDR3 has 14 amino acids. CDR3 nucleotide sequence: TGCAGTGCTAACCTATCACCCGGAGGGGGTGAGCAGTTCTTC. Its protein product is CSANLSPGGGEQFF.

CDR3 region: CATKADSTDTQYF. DNA for the CDR3: TGTGCCACCAAAGCGGATAGCACAGATACGCAGTATTTT. The chain has TRBV2 and TRBJ2-3; D is perhaps TRBD2 (5 bases). This CDR3 has 13 amino acids. Germline V gene data show CDR1 as SNHLY and CDR2 as FYNNEI. Trimming shortened V by 10 bases and J by 0 bases, and 11 bases separated the two germline ends.

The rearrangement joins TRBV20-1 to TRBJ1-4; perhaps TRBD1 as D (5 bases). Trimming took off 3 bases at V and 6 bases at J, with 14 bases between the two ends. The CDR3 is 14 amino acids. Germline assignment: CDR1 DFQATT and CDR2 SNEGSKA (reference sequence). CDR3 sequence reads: CSARDPGGDEKLFF. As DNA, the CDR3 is TGCAGTGCTAGGGATCCGGGGGGAGATGAAAAACTGTTTTTT.

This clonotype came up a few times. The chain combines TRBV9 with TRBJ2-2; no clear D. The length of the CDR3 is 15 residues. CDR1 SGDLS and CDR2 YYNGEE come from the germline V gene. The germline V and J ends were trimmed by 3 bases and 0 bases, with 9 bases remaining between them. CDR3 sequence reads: CASSAYYPNTGELFF. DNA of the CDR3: TGTGCCAGCAGCGCTTACTACCCGAACACCGGGGAGCTGTTTTTT.